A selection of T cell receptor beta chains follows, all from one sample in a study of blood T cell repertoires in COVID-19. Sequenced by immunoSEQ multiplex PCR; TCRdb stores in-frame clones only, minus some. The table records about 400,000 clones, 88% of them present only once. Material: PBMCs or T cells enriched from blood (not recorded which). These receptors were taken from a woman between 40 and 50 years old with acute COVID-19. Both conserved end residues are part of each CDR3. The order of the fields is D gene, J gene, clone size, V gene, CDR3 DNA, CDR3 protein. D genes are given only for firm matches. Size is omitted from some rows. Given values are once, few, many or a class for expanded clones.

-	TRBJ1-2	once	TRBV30	TGTGCCTGGAGTGTGGTCGGGCAGGCAAGGGGCCTTTATGGCTACACCTTC	CAWSVVGQARGLYGYTF
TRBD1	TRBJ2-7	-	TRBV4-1	TGCGCCAGCAGCCAAGATAGGGGGCCTACCTACGAGCAGTACTTC	CASSQDRGPTYEQYF
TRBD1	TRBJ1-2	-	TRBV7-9	TGTGCCAGCAGCTCGAGGACAGGGACTAACTATGGCTACACCTTC	CASSSRTGTNYGYTF
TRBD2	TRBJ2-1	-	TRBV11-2	TGTGCCAGCTGGGGAGCGGGGGGGAAAAATGAGCAGTTCTTC	CASWGAGGKNEQFF
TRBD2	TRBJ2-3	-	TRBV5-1	TGCGCCAGCAGCCTCAATAGACCAAGCGGGGGGGCCTCAGATACGCAGTATTTT	CASSLNRPSGGASDTQYF
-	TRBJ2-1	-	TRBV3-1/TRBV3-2	TGTGCCAGCAGCCAACCCCCTAGAATTGATGAGCAGTTCTTC	CASSQPPRIDEQFF
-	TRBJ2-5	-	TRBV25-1	TGTGCCAGCAGCGACGGAGACAGATTAGAGACCCAGTACTTC	CASSDGDRLETQYF
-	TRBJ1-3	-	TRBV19	TGTGCCAGCAAAGAACAGGCCTCTGGAAACACCATATATTTT	CASKEQASGNTIYF
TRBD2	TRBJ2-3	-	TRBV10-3	TGTGCCATCAGTGGACCCGGGACTAGCGGGGAGGCGAGCACAGATACGCAGTATTTT	CAISGPGTSGEASTDTQYF
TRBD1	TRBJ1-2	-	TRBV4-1	TGCGCCAGCAGCCAGAGACAGGGGGTTGGTTATGGCTACACCTTC	CASSQRQGVGYGYTF
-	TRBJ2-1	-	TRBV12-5	TGTGCTAGTGGTCCTCCGGCGGGGGCTGAGCAGTTCTTC	CASGPPAGAEQFF
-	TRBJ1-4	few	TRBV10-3	TGTGCCATCAGTGAGTCGAGGGGACTCAATGAAAAACTGTTTTTT	CAISESRGLNEKLFF
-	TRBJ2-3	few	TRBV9	TGTGCCAGCAGCGTAGTAAGAGGGGATACGCAGTATTTT	CASSVVRGDTQYF
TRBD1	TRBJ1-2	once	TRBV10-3	TGTGCCATCAGTGAGATCGGACAGGGCTCTGGCTACACCTTC	CAISEIGQGSGYTF
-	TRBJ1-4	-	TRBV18	TGTGCCAGCTCACCACCGGGGACTCATGAAAAACTGTTTTTT	CASSPPGTHEKLFF
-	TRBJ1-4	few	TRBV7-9	TGTGCCAGCAGCTTAGTGCGGGATTTAGGTGAAAAACTGTTTTTT	CASSLVRDLGEKLFF
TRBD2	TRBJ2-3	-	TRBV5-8	TGTGCCAGCAGCCCGACCAGTACTAGCGGGGGCACAGATACGCAGTATTTT	CASSPTSTSGGTDTQYF